Following are 6 T cell receptor beta chains from one sample sequenced in a study of blood T cell repertoires in COVID-19 (dated by TCRdb to between 2020 and 2021). Library preparation used the immunoSEQ multiplex PCR assay. TCRdb took this table from immuneACCESS and kept in-frame rearrangements with V and J called. Such tables lack part of the clones; where checked against another copy, unresolved V genes explain under half of the gap, and the rest is unexplained. In this sample the table shows about 240,000 clones, about 82% of which occur a single time. About 12% of the sample is in the top ten clones. Sequencing used peripheral blood. The receptors were sampled from a man older than 75 with acute or convalescent COVID-19.

The V and J genes are TRBV6-6 and TRBJ2-1; a weak D match, TRBD1 (7 bases). Per the germline V gene, CDR1 is MNHNY and CDR2 is SVGAGI (reference sequence). V was cut by 6 bases and J by 5 bases, with 14 bases left in between. This CDR3 region has 14 residues. The CDR3 DNA reads TGTGCCAGCAGCACCTCAGGGGGGAACAATGAGCAGTTCTTC. Translated: CASSTSGGNNEQFF.

This clone was seen only once. The chain has TRBV28 and TRBJ1-2; D is ambiguous. Trimming took 5 bases from V and 8 from J, leaving 9 bases between them. The germline CDR1 and CDR2 sequences are MDHEN and SYDVKM. CDR3 size: 11 residues. The CDR3: CASSLPGGYTF. The CDR3 DNA reads as TGTGCCAGCAGTCTCCCAGGCGGCTACACCTTC.

CDR3 protein: CASSSPGGDVPQYF. The CDR3 DNA sequence: TGTGCCAGCAGCTCTCCGGGAGGAGACGTTCCGCAGTATTTT. V gene TRBV7-9 combines with J gene TRBJ2-3; TRBD2 matches at 7 bases. Per the germline V gene, CDR1 is SEHNR and CDR2 is FQNEAQ (reference sequence). The CDR3 extends over 14 amino acids. The V gene end was trimmed by 4 bases and the J gene end by 10 bases; junction bases not matched to a gene: 11.

The V call is TRBV6-5, the J call TRBJ1-5; D ambiguous. The CDR3 sequence is 13 residues long. V was trimmed by 6 bases and J by 8 bases, leaving 14 bases between them. Germline CDR1 MNHEY, CDR2 SVGAGI. CDR3 in DNA: TGTGCCAGCAGAGGAGGGCCGGGGAAGCCCCAGCATTTT. Its translation is CASRGGPGKPQHF.

J is TRBJ1-5 and V is TRBV3-1 (or the pseudogene TRBV3-2); TRBD1 is a possible D gene (5 bases). The germline CDR1 and CDR2 sequences are LGHDT and YNNKEL (reference sequence). This CDR3 has 16 amino acids. The germline V and J ends were trimmed by 0 bases and 4 bases, with 13 bases remaining between them. As DNA, the CDR3 is TGTGCCAGCAGCCAAGATGGGGGGGTCGGGAATCAGCCCCAGCATTTT. Translation: CASSQDGGVGNQPQHF.

The rearrangement uses TRBV7-8 and TRBJ2-2; a weak D match, TRBD2 (5 bases). The CDR3 has 12 amino acids. Trimming left V 5 bases short and J 7 bases short, with 8 bases between. Germline-derived CDR1 and CDR2 are SGHVS and FQNEAQ. The DNA for the CDR3 is TGTGCCAGCAGCCTCGACTACGGGGAGCTGTTTTTT. Its protein product is CASSLDYGELFF.